This T cell receptor beta chain was recovered during a study of lung T cells in sarcoidosis with Löfgren's syndrome. The overall study: CD4+ T cells build up in sarcoidosis bronchoalveolar lavage fluid.

TCRdb reanalysed the reads using MiXCR and keeps one entry per CDR3 protein. The sample shows some 21,000 distinct CDR3 sequences, roughly a fifth of them seen only once. Study conclusions and caveats: The most expanded V genes in Löfgren's patients were reportedly TRAV12-1 and TRBV2.

Trimming removed 0 bases from V and 5 bases from J, with 10 bases in between. This CDR3 region has 15 residues. Germline V lookup: CDR1 MGHRA, CDR2 YSYEKL. Regarding this clonotype: Its target is not known. A much larger clone lies one base from this, so it may be a read error.

The V call is TRBV4-1, the J call TRBJ1-4, with a tentative D call TRBD1 (5 bases). The source material was CD4+ T cells from bronchoalveolar lavage. The receptor comes from a human donor with sarcoidosis (Löfgren's syndrome or another form), or a control subject (not recorded which). The CDR3 sequence: CASSQDHKGNEKLFF. CDR3 DNA sequence: TGCGCCAGCAGCCAAGATCACAAGGGGAATGAAAAACTGTTTTTT.